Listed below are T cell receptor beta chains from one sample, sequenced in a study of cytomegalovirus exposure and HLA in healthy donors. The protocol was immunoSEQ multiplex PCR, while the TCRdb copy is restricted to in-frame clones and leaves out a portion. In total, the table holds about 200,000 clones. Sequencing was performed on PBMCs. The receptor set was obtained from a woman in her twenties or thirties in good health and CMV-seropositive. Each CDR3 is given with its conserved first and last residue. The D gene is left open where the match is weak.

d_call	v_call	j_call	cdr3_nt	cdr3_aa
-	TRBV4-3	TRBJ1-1	TGCGCCAGCAGCCTCGAAGCGTCCCGGAACACTGAAGCTTTCTTT	CASSLEASRNTEAFF
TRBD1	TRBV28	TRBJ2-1	TGTGCCAGCAGTTACGCCGGGACAGGGCGAAATGAGCAGTTCTTC	CASSYAGTGRNEQFF
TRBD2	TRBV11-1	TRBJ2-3	TGTGCCAGCAGCTTAAGGCTAGCGGGAGCCGGCACAGATACGCAGTATTTT	CASSLRLAGAGTDTQYF
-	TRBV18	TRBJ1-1	TGTGCCAGCTCCCAGGGGTGGTCTAACACTGAAGCTTTCTTT	CASSQGWSNTEAFF
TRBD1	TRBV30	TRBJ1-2	TGTGCCTGGAGTGGACAGGGCTATGGCTACACCTTC	CAWSGQGYGYTF
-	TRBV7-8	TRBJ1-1	TGTGCCAGCAGCTTATACAGTTCCGCTGGCACTGAAGCTTTCTTT	CASSLYSSAGTEAFF
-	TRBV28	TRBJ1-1	TGTGCCAGCAAGACCCCCCCCCGGGCTGAAGCTTTCTTT	CASKTPPRAEAFF
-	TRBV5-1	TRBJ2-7	TGCGCCAGCCGCGTAGGGGCCTCGACCTACGAGCAGTACTTC	CASRVGASTYEQYF
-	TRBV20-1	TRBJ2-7	TGCAGTGCTAGAGTTCGAGACGAGCAGTACTTC	CSARVRDEQYF
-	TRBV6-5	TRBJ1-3	TGTGCCAGCAGTTACTCGACGGACAGCTCTGGAAACACCATATATTTT	CASSYSTDSSGNTIYF
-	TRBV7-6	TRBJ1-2	TGTGCCAGCAGCTTAGAGGCGACAGCCTTCTATGGCTACACCTTC	CASSLEATAFYGYTF
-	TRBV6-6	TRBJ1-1	TGTGCCAGCAGACGGACACCCGGCGGCACTGAAGCTTTCTTT	CASRRTPGGTEAFF
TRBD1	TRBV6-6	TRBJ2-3	TGTGCCAGCAGTTCCGGGACAGGCCTAAACACAGATACGCAGTATTTT	CASSSGTGLNTDTQYF
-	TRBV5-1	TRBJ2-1	TGCGCCAGCAGCTTGTTAACTGACAATGAGCAGTTCTTC	CASSLLTDNEQFF
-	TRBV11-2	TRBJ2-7	TGTGCCAGCAGCTTAGATCAGGTGGGAGCGGTTTACGAGCAGTACTTC	CASSLDQVGAVYEQYF
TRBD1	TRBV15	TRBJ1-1	TGTGCCACCAGCCTAAGACAGGGGGCGGGAACTGAAGCTTTCTTT	CATSLRQGAGTEAFF
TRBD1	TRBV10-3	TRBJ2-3	TGTGCCATCAGTCCCACCGGACAGGTGAGACCGCAGTATTTT	CAISPTGQVRPQYF
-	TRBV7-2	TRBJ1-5	TGTGCCAGCAGCCAAAACAGGGATCAGCCCCAGCATTTT	CASSQNRDQPQHF
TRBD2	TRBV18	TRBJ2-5	TGTGCCAGCTCACAACTGGGACTAGCGGGAGAGACCCAGTACTTC	CASSQLGLAGETQYF
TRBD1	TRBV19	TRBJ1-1	TGTGCCAGTAGTACCCGGACAGGATTGAACACTGAAGCTTTCTTT	CASSTRTGLNTEAFF
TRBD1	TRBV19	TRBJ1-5	TGTGCCAGTAGTATAGAAGGACAGGGGGGTCAGCCCCAGCATTTT	CASSIEGQGGQPQHF
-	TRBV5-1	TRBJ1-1	TGCGCCAGCAGCTTGGGGATTTCCAACGGGGAAGCTTTCTTT	CASSLGISNGEAFF
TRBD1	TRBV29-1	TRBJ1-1	TGCAGCGTCGCAACAGGGGCGGGCACTGAAGCTTTCTTT	CSVATGAGTEAFF
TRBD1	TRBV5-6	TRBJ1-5	TGTGCCAGCAGCTTACCTCGGGACAGCTATAGCAATCAGCCCCAGCATTTT	CASSLPRDSYSNQPQHF
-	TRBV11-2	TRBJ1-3	TGTGCCAGCACCTGGGCGGGGGCTATTAGCTCTGGAAACACCATATATTTT	CASTWAGAISSGNTIYF
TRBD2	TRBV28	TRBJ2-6	TGTGCCTCCCGACTAGCGGGACCCTCTGGGGCCAACGTCCTGACTTTC	CASRLAGPSGANVLTF
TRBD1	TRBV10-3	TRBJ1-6	TGTGCCATAACAACAGGGGTTGGAAATTCACCCCTCCACTTT	CAITTGVGNSPLHF
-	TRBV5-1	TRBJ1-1	TGCGCCAGCAGATCCGGCGGTCCGCCTAACACTGAAGCTTTCTTT	CASRSGGPPNTEAFF